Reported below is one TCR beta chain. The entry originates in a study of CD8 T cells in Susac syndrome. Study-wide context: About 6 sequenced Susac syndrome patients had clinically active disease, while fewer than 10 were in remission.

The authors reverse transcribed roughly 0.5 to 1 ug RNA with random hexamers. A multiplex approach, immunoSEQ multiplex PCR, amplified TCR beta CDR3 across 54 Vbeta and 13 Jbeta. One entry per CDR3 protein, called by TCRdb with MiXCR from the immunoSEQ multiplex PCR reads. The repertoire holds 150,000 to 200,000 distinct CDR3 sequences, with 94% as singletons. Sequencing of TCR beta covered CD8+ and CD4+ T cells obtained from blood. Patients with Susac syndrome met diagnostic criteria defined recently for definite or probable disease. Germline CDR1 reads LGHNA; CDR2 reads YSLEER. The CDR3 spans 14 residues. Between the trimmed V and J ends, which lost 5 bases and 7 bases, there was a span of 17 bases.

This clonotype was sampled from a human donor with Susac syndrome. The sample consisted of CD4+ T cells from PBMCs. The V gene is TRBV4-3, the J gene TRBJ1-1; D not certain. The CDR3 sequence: CASSSSGRGGEAFF. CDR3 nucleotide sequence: TGCGCCAGCAGCTCTTCGGGCCGAGGCGGTGAAGCTTTCTTT.